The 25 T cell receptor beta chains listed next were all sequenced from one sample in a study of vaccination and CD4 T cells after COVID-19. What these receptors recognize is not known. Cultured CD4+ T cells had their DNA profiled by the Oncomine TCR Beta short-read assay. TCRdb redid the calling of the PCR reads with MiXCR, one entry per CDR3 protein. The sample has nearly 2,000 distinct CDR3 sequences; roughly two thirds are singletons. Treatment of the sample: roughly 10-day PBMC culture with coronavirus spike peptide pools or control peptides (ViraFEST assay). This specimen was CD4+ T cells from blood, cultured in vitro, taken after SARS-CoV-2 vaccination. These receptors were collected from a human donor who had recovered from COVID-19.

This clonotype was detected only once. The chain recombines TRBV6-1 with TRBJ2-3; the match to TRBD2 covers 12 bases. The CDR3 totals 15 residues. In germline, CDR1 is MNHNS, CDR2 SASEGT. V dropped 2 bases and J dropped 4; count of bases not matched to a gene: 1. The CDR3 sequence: CASSELAGGPDTQYF. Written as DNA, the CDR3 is TGTGCCAGCAGTGAACTAGCGGGAGGGCCAGATACGCAGTATTTT.

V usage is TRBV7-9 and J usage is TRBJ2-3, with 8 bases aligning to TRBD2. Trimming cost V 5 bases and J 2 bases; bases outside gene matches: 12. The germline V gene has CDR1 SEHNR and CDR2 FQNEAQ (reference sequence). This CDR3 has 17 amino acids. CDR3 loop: CASSVGEIAGNTDTQYF. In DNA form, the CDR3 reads TGTGCCAGCAGCGTAGGAGAAATAGCGGGGAACACAGATACGCAGTATTTT.

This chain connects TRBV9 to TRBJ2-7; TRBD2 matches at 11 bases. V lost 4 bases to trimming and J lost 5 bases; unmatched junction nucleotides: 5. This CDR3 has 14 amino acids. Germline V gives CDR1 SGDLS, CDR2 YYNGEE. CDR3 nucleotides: TGTGCCAGCAGCCCGACTAGCGGGATTAACGAGCAGTACTTC. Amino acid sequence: CASSPTSGINEQYF.

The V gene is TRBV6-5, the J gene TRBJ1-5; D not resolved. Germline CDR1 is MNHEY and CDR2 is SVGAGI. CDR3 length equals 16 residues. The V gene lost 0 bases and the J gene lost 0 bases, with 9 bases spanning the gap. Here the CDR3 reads CASSYSRQYSNQPQHF. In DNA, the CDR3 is TGTGCCAGCAGTTACTCGAGGCAGTATAGCAATCAGCCCCAGCATTTT.

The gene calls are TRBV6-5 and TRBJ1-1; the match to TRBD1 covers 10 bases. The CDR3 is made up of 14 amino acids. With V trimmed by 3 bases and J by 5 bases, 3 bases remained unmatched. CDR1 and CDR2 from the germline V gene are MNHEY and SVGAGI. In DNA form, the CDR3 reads TGTGCCAGCAGTTATCGGACAGGGGGGACTGAAGCTTTCTTT. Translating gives CASSYRTGGTEAFF.

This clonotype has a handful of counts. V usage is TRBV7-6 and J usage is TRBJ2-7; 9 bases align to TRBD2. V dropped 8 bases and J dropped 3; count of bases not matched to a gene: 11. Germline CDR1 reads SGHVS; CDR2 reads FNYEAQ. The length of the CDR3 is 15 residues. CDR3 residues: CASAGREGRFYEQYF. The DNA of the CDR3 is TGTGCCAGCGCGGGGCGGGAGGGCCGGTTCTACGAGCAGTACTTC.

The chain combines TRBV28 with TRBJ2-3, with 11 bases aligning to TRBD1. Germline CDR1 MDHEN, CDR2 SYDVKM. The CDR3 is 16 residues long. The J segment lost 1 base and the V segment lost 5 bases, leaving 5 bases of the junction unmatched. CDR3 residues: CASSQDRGLGTDTQYF. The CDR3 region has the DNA TGTGCCAGCAGTCAGGACAGGGGGCTTGGCACAGATACGCAGTATTTT.

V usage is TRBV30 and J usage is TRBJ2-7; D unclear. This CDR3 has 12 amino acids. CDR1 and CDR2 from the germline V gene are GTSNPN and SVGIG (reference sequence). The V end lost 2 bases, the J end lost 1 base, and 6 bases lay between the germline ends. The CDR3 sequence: CAWSPASYEQYF. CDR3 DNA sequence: TGTGCCTGGAGTCCTGCGTCCTACGAGCAGTACTTC.

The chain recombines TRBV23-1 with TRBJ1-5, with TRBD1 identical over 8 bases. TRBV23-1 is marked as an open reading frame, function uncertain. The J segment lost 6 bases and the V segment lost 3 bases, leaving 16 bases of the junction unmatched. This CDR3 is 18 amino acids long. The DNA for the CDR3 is TGCGCCAGCAGTCACCGCCCGGACAGGGTGTTTACCAGTCAGCCCCAGCATTTT. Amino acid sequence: CASSHRPDRVFTSQPQHF.

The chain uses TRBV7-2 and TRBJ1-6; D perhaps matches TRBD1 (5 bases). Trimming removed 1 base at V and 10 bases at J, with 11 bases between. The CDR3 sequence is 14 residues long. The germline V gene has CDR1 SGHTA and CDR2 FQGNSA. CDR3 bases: TGTGCCAGCAGCTTAGTGCCAGGGTTCTCACCCCTCCACTTT. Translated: CASSLVPGFSPLHF.

CDR3 in amino acids: CASSWVNTEAFF. The CDR3 coding sequence is TGTGCCAGCAGTTGGGTGAACACTGAAGCTTTCTTT. The V gene is TRBV28, the J gene TRBJ1-1; D remains ambiguous. Germline lookup yields CDR1 MDHEN and CDR2 SYDVKM. The CDR3 is 12 amino acids. V was pared by 4 bases and J by 0 bases, with 3 bases between.

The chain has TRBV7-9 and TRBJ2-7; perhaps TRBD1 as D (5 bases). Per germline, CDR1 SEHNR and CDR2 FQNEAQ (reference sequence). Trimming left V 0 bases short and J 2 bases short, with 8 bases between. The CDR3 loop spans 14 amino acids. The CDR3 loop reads CASSLAGQTYEQYF. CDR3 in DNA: TGTGCCAGCAGCTTAGCGGGGCAAACCTACGAGCAGTACTTC.

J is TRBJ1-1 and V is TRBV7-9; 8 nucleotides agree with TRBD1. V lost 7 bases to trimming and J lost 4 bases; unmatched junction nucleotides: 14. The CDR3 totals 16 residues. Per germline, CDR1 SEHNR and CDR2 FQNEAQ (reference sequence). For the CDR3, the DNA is TGTGCCAGCAAGAAGGGCCCAGGGGGCTTAGGCACTGAAGCTTTCTTT. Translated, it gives CASKKGPGGLGTEAFF.

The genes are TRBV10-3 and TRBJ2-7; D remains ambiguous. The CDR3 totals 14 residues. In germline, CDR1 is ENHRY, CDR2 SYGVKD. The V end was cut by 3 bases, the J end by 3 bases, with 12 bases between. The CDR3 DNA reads TGTGCCATCAGTGACGGTCGGTCCCGCTACGAGCAGTACTTC. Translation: CAISDGRSRYEQYF.

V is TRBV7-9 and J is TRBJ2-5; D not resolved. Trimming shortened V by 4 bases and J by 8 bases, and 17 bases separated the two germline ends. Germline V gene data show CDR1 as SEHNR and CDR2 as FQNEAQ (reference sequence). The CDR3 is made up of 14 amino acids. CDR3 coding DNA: TGTGCCAGCAGCTCCGGGCCGGCAGTGGGAACCCAGTACTTC. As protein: CASSSGPAVGTQYF.

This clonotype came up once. CDR3: CASSTTTGGGTEAFF. DNA for the CDR3: TGTGCCAGTAGTACGACGACAGGGGGTGGCACTGAAGCTTTCTTT. This chain links TRBV19 with TRBJ1-1, with 9 nucleotides matching TRBD1. V was pared by 4 bases and J by 4 bases, with 7 bases of the junction left unmatched. Looked up from germline, CDR1 is LNHDA and CDR2 is SQIVND (reference sequence). The CDR3 length is 15 residues.

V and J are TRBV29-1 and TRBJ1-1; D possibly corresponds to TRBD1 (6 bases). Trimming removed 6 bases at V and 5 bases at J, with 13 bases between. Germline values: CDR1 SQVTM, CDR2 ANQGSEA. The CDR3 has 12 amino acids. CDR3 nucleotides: TGCAGCGTAGCTACAGGGTCGACTGAAGCTTTCTTT. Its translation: CSVATGSTEAFF. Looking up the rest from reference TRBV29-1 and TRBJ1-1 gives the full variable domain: SAVISQKPSRDICQRGTSLTIQCQVDSQVTMMFWYRQQPGQSLTLIATANQGSEATYESGFVIDKFPISRPNLTFSTLTVSNMSPEDSSIYLCSVATGSTEAFFGQGTRLTVV.

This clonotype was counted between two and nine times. The DNA for the CDR3 is TGTGCCACCAGCAGAGAGGCAGAGAATGGCTACACCTTC. Protein: CATSREAENGYTF. The genes are TRBV15 and TRBJ1-2; D unresolved. The CDR3 is 13 amino acids. V lost 0 bases and J 6 bases, leaving 8 bases between the germline ends. CDR1 LNHNV and CDR2 YYDKDF come from the germline V gene (reference sequence). Full variable domain (missing parts from reference TRBV15 and TRBJ1-2): DAMVIQNPRYQVTQFGKPVTLSCSQTLNHNVMYWYQQKSSQAPKLLFHYYDKDFNNEADTPDNFQSRRPNTSFCFLDIRSPGLGDTAMYLCATSREAENGYTFGSGTRLTVV.

In DNA form, the CDR3 reads TGTGCCAGCAGCCTCCTCGGAGGGCCTGAAGCTTTCTTT. Translated, it gives CASSLLGGPEAFF. The chain has TRBV7-9 and TRBJ1-1; D uncertain. The germline V and J ends were trimmed by 5 bases and 6 bases, with 13 bases remaining between them. The CDR3 consists of 13 residues. Germline CDR1 reads SEHNR; CDR2 reads FQNEAQ (reference sequence).

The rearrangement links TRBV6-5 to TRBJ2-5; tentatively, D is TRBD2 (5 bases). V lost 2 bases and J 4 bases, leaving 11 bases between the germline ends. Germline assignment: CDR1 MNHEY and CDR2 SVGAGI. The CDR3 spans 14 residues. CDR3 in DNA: TGTGCCAGCAGTTACGGTCTGAGCGGAGAGACCCAGTACTTC. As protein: CASSYGLSGETQYF.

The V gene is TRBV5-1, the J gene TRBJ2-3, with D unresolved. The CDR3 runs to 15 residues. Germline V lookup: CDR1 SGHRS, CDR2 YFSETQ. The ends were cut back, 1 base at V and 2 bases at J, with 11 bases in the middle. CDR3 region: CASSLLGLPTDTQYF. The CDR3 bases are TGCGCCAGCAGCTTGTTAGGGTTACCCACAGATACGCAGTATTTT.

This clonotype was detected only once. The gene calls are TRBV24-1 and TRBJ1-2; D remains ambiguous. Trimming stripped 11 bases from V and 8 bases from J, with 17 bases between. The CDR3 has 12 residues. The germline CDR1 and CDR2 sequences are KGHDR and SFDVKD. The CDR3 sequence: CASTREGEGYTF. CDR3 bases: TGTGCCAGTACGCGGGAAGGAGAAGGCTACACCTTC.

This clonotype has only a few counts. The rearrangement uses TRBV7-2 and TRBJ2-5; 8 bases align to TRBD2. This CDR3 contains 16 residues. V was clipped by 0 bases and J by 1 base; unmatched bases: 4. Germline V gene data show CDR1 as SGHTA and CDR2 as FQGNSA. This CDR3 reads CASSLASAGGQETQYF. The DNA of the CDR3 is TGTGCCAGCAGCTTAGCTTCTGCGGGGGGCCAAGAGACCCAGTACTTC.

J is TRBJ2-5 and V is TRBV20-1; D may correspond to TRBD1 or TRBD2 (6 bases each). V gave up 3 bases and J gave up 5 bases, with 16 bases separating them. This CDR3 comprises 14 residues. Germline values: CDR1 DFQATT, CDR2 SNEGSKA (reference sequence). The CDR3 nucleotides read TGCAGTGCTAGCGGGGGCCCGTCGGGGGAGACCCAGTACTTC. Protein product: CSASGGPSGETQYF.

CDR3 in DNA: TGTGCCAGCCAGAGGGGGACATCCTCCTACGAGCAGTACTTC. Translation: CASQRGTSSYEQYF. This chain joins TRBV7-9 and TRBJ2-7; TRBD1 is a possible D gene (6 bases). CDR3 length: 14 amino acids. V lost 8 bases, J lost 0 bases, and 14 bases lay in between. CDR1 SEHNR and CDR2 FQNEAQ come from the germline V gene (reference sequence).